This T cell receptor (beta chain) was identified in a study of blood T cells in healthy people across ages. Then a second PCR, running about 6 to 11 cycles, was carried out with a sample-barcoded 5' primer and a J-beta primer mix. TCRdb used MiXCR to reprocess the 5' RACE reads, holding one entry per CDR3 protein. Among almost 1 million distinct CDR3 sequences listed, roughly 50% were seen once. This clonotype has a handful of counts. CDR3 size: 11 residues. V lost 8 bases to trimming and J lost 4 bases, with 8 bases between them. Germline V gene lookup returns CDR1 MDHEN and CDR2 SYDVKM. The sequence was obtained from a woman aged 60 to 75 in good health. V gene TRBV28 combines with J gene TRBJ2-5, with D perhaps TRBD1 (5 bases). Sequenced sample: blood. CDR3 nucleotide sequence: TGTGCCAGCCAGGGTTTAGAGACCCAGTACTTC. It translates to CASQGLETQYF.